This TCR beta chain stems from a study of beta chain features in type 1 diabetes. About the research overall: Patients looked much like healthy donors when it came to age, gender and cell yields. Study-wide findings and caveats: A closer apparent resemblance between naive, central memory and Treg TCRB repertoires was seen in patients than in healthy donors.

All of the isolated RNA was reverse transcribed, so expressed TCRB transcripts were sequenced. Profiling relied on immunoSEQ multiplex PCR, and the TCRdb table lists in-frame clones only, not all of them. The sample has a few hundred thousand clones, roughly 16% seen once; the top ten hold approximately 0.02%. On this clone itself: What it binds is not known.

V gave up 6 bases and J gave up 7 bases; unmatched junction bases: 9. The CDR3 spans 15 residues. Germline V gene sequence: CDR1 MNHEY, CDR2 SVGAGI. A CD45RO/CCR7/CD25/CD127/CD95/CD27 panel sorted naive, central memory, regulatory and stem cell-like memory CD4+ cells. The J gene is TRBJ2-3, the V gene TRBV6-5; 11 nucleotides match TRBD2. The material sequenced was naive CD4+ T cells from blood. This TCR derives from a woman aged 18-29 years in good health. DNA of the CDR3: TGTGCCAGCAGCCAGGGACTAGCGGATAGGAATACGCAGTATTTT. Translating gives CASSQGLADRNTQYF.